The TCR beta chain described here comes from a study of blood T cell repertoires in COVID-19. Study information: COVID-19 samples, acute and convalescent, were from the United States, Italy and Spain. PBMCs, B-cell-depleted T cells, or T cells were the source of the cDNA or gDNA that made up the material.

Original processing notes: Reference gene primer amplification gave nucleated cell count estimates. Assay: immunoSEQ multiplex PCR; the TCRdb copy retains only in-frame clones and omits some. That table supplies the V and J calls and clone size; D and trimming were determined from the DNA. The table includes around 200,000 clones, around nine tenths detected once. The CDR3 extends over 17 amino acids. The V end was cut by 0 bases, the J end by 4 bases, with 16 bases between. Germline V lookup: CDR1 LGHNA, CDR2 YSLEER. The TCR was taken from a man aged 65 to 79 with acute or convalescent COVID-19. Sequenced material: peripheral blood. This rearrangement joins TRBV4-3 to TRBJ1-5; D is undetermined. CDR3 sequence: CASSQDVVGVGNQPQHF. The CDR3, as DNA: TGCGCCAGCAGCCAAGATGTGGTCGGGGTTGGAAATCAGCCCCAGCATTTT.